Below, 19 T cell receptor beta chains from the same sample are listed, as sequenced in a study of T cells in localized non-small cell lung cancer (dated by TCRdb to the early 2020s). Libraries were built with the immunoSEQ multiplex PCR assay. Here the immuneACCESS table is served through TCRdb, limited to in-frame sequences with V and J called. Missing clones are a known gap in these copies; in checked studies unresolved V genes cover under half, and the rest lacks a known reason. The sample includes approximately 4,000 clones, with around a quarter observed a single time. Of the sample, about 8.6% is held by the ten largest clones. The specimen was lung tumor tissue, collected before any cancer treatment. These receptors all come from a woman between 35 and 75 years old with stage I lung adenocarcinoma.

This chain links TRBV29-1 with TRBJ2-7; 7 positions match TRBD1. The CDR3 sequence is 16 residues long. The J segment lost 2 bases and the V segment lost 2 bases, leaving 12 bases of the junction unmatched. Germline V gene sequence: CDR1 SQVTM, CDR2 ANQGSEA. CDR3 sequence reads: CSVERSSAQGTYEQYF. The DNA of the CDR3 is TGCAGCGTTGAACGGAGCAGTGCACAGGGGACCTACGAGCAGTACTTC.

This clone has just a few counts. The chain uses TRBV9 and TRBJ2-1, with 7 bases matching TRBD2. V lost 5 bases and J lost 10; bases outside the gene matches: 12. Germline CDR1 SGDLS, CDR2 YYNGEE. The CDR3 has 14 residues. CDR3 in amino acids: CASSQTRDYGEQFF. Here the CDR3 DNA reads TGTGCCAGCAGTCAAACCCGGGACTACGGGGAGCAGTTCTTC. The full variable domain, its missing parts supplied by reference TRBV9 and TRBJ2-1, is DSGVTQTPKHLITATGQRVTLRCSPRSGDLSVYWYQQSLDQGLQFLIQYYNGEERAKGNILERFSAQQFPDLHSELNLSSLELGDSALYFCASSQTRDYGEQFFGPGTRLTVL.

This clone came up a few times. The chain combines TRBV4-1 with TRBJ1-5; D is unresolved. Trimming pared 1 base from V and 6 bases from J, leaving 16 bases between. The germline V gene encodes CDR1 MGHRA and CDR2 YSYEKL. This CDR3 has 16 residues. The CDR3 reads CASSQADRVGSQPQHF. In DNA form, the CDR3 reads TGCGCCAGCAGCCAAGCGGATCGGGTTGGAAGTCAGCCCCAGCATTTT.

This clone was seen more than once but under ten times. V usage is TRBV11-3 and J usage is TRBJ2-7; D could derive from TRBD1 or TRBD2 (5 bases each). CDR3 length: 14 residues. V dropped 2 bases and J dropped 3 bases, with 11 bases sitting between them. Per germline, CDR1 SGHNT and CDR2 YENEEA. CDR3 bases: TGTGCCAGCAGCTTACAGGGAGAATTCTACGAGCAGTACTTC. It codes for CASSLQGEFYEQYF. The full variable domain, completed using reference TRBV11-3 and TRBJ2-7, is EAGVVQSPRYKIIEKKQPVAFWCNPISGHNTLYWYLQNLGQGPELLIRYENEEAVDDSQLPKDRFSAERLKGVDSTLKIQPAELGDSAVYLCASSLQGEFYEQYFGPGTRLTVT.

V usage is TRBV30 and J usage is TRBJ2-7; a possible D gene is TRBD2 (6 bases). Germline CDR1 is GTSNPN and CDR2 is SVGIG (reference sequence). This CDR3 has 14 residues. Trimming took 2 bases from V and 4 from J, leaving 15 bases between them. In DNA, the CDR3 is TGTGCCTGGAGTCCCGGGACTCCTTTTTACGAGCAGTACTTC. Amino acid sequence: CAWSPGTPFYEQYF.

This clone was seen a handful of times. The chain recombines TRBV9 with TRBJ2-2, with 9 bases identical to TRBD2. The length of the CDR3 is 15 residues. V lost 0 bases to trimming and J lost 7 bases; unmatched junction nucleotides: 4. Germline V gives CDR1 SGDLS, CDR2 YYNGEE. The CDR3 nucleotides are TGTGCCAGCAGCGTAGGCGGGAGGGCCGGCGGGGAGCTGTTTTTT. Residues: CASSVGGRAGGELFF.

The chain uses TRBV11-3 and TRBJ2-7; 8 positions agree with TRBD1. CDR1 is SGHNT and CDR2 is YENEEA in the germline V gene. J lost 4 bases, V lost 5 bases, and 7 bases had no gene match. The CDR3 has 14 amino acids. CDR3 region: CASSASDRVYEQYF. CDR3 DNA: TGTGCCAGCAGCGCCTCGGACAGGGTATACGAGCAGTACTTC.

The genes are TRBV5-1 and TRBJ1-3; D possibly corresponds to TRBD1 (5 bases). This CDR3 spans 16 amino acids. CDR1 and CDR2 (germline): SGHRS, YFSETQ. The V end lost 0 bases, the J end lost 2 bases, and 12 bases lay between the germline ends. In DNA, the CDR3 is TGCGCCAGCAGCTTGGGGCCTCAGGGTGCTGGAAACACCATATATTTT. Its protein product is CASSLGPQGAGNTIYF.

The chain has TRBV15 and TRBJ1-5; weak D call: TRBD1 (5 bases). V lost 3 bases and J lost 4, with 13 bases in between. This CDR3 is 15 amino acids long. The germline gives CDR1 LNHNV, CDR2 YYDKDF (reference sequence). The CDR3 spells CATSSISGGNQPQHF. CDR3 coding DNA: TGTGCCACCAGCAGCATAAGTGGGGGTAATCAGCCCCAGCATTTT.

The chain carries TRBV6-8 and TRBJ2-2; the D is unclear. The CDR3 runs 15 residues. Per the germline V gene, CDR1 is MNHGY and CDR2 is SAAAGT. The ends were cut back, 6 bases at V and 2 bases at J, with 13 bases in the middle. The CDR3 nucleotides are TGTGCCAGCAGACGTACGCGACTTAACACCGGGGAGCTGTTTTTT. The encoded protein is CASRRTRLNTGELFF.

In this sample, this clone turned up a few times. The J gene is TRBJ1-1, the V gene TRBV7-2, with D perhaps TRBD1 (5 bases). V shed 3 bases and J shed 3 bases, with 8 bases lying between them. The CDR3 length is 13 residues. The germline V gene has CDR1 SGHTA and CDR2 FQGNSA. CDR3 region: CASSFRRDTEAFF. DNA of the CDR3: TGTGCCAGCAGCTTTCGCAGGGACACTGAAGCTTTCTTT.

The chain combines TRBV6-8 with TRBJ1-4; TRBD1 aligns across 9 bases. The CDR3 covers 12 residues. Germline trimming cut 11 bases from V and 6 bases from J; bases unmatched to any gene: 4. The germline V gene encodes CDR1 MNHGY and CDR2 SAAAGT. Here the CDR3 DNA reads TGTGCCGTGGGGACAGGGTATGAAAAACTGTTTTTT. It codes for CAVGTGYEKLFF.

V is TRBV19 and J is TRBJ2-2; 14 nucleotides match TRBD2. The CDR3 is made up of 16 amino acids. Germline values: CDR1 LNHDA, CDR2 SQIVND (reference sequence). J lost 7 bases, V lost 7 bases, and 8 bases had no gene match. CDR3 bases: TGTGCCAGTAACCCGGGACTAGCGGGAGTCTTCGGGGAGCTGTTTTTT. This codes for CASNPGLAGVFGELFF.

This rearrangement joins TRBV19 to TRBJ1-2; D not resolved. The CDR3 consists of 13 residues. V was trimmed by 5 bases and J by 0 bases, leaving 7 bases between them. Germline V gene lookup returns CDR1 LNHDA and CDR2 SQIVND (reference sequence). CDR3 sequence: CASSWRANYGYTF. DNA for the CDR3: TGTGCCAGTAGTTGGAGAGCTAACTATGGCTACACCTTC.

This clone turned up a few times. This sequence joins TRBV19 and TRBJ1-1; possibly TRBD1 for D (6 bases). The CDR3 is 14 amino acids. Trimming stripped 3 bases from V and 4 bases from J, with 12 bases between. CDR1 and CDR2 (germline): LNHDA, SQIVND (reference sequence). CDR3 nucleotides: TGTGCCAGTAGTATTTGGGGGCGAGGCACTGAAGCTTTCTTT. It translates to CASSIWGRGTEAFF. The whole variable domain, remainder taken from reference TRBV19 and TRBJ1-1, is DGGITQSPKYLFRKEGQNVTLSCEQNLNHDAMYWYRQDPGQGLRLIYYSQIVNDFQKGDIAEGYSVSREKKESFPLTVTSAQKNPTAFYLCASSIWGRGTEAFFGQGTRLTVV.

The chain uses TRBV19 and TRBJ2-2; D is ambiguous. Germline CDR1 and CDR2: LNHDA and SQIVND (reference sequence). V shed 5 bases and J shed 4 bases, with 8 bases lying between them. This CDR3 is 13 amino acids long. The CDR3 protein is CASSPWVTGELFF. The DNA for the CDR3 is TGTGCCAGTAGTCCGTGGGTCACCGGGGAGCTGTTTTTT.

The CDR3: CASSFPDREPSGNTIYF. In nucleotides, the CDR3 is TGTGCCAGCAGTTTCCCCGACAGGGAACCCTCTGGAAACACCATATATTTT. The chain links TRBV6-8 to TRBJ1-3; 7 bases match TRBD1. The germline gives CDR1 MNHGY, CDR2 SAAAGT. The junction had 9 bases not matched to a gene; V was cut back by 4 bases and J by 0 bases. CDR3 length equals 17 residues.

This clone has more than one count but fewer than ten. The chain recombines TRBV9 with TRBJ1-3; D remains unclear. Germline CDR1 reads SGDLS; CDR2 reads YYNGEE. The CDR3 has 15 residues. V was clipped by 4 bases and J by 0 bases, with 11 bases between them. For the CDR3, the DNA is TGTGCCAGCAGCCCTTCGGAGATCTCTGGAAACACCATATATTTT. The encoded protein is CASSPSEISGNTIYF.

The chain's CDR3 is CSGWGFYNEQFF. DNA for the CDR3: TGCAGCGGCTGGGGGTTCTACAATGAGCAGTTCTTC. The chain combines TRBV29-1 with TRBJ2-1; D assignment may be TRBD1 or TRBD2 (5 bases each). The CDR3 runs to 12 residues. Deletions cut 7 bases from V and 3 bases from J, with 10 bases between. Germline V gene data show CDR1 as SQVTM and CDR2 as ANQGSEA.